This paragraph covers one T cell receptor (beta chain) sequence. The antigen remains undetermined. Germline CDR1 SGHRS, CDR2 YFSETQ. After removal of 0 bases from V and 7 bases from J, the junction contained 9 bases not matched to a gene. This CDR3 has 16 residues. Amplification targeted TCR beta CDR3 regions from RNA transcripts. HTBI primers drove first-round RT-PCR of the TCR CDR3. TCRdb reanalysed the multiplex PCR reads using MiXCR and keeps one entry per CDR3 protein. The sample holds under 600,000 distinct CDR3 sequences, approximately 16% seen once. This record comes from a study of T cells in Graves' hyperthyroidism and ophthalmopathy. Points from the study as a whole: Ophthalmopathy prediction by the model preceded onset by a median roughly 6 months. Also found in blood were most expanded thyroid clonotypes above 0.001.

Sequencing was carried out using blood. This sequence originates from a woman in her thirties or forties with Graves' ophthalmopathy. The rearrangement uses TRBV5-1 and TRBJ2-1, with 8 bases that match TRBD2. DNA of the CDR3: TGCGCCAGCAGCTTGGCCCCGGGAGGGGAACAGAATGAGCAGTTCTTC. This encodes CASSLAPGGEQNEQFF.